These 9 T cell receptor beta chains originate from one sample sequenced in a study of T-cell reconstitution after alpha-beta-depleted transplantation in children. TCRbeta library construction was performed incorporating unique molecular identifiers. TCRdb ran MiXCR on the PCR reads and lists one entry per CDR3 protein. This table holds 200,000 to 300,000 distinct CDR3 sequences, 24% found once. Sequences were derived from PBMCs, mostly from graft donor cells, sampled 360 days after TCRalphabeta/CD19-depleted stem cell transplant. The source of these receptors is a female patient aged 2 to 10 who had a stem cell transplant for congenital amegakaryocytic thrombocytopenia, so the T cells may come from the graft donor.

V is TRBV5-1 and J is TRBJ2-7, with 9 bases that match TRBD2. The CDR3 consists of 17 residues. Trimming removed 1 base from V and 2 bases from J; junction bases left unmatched: 10. CDR1 is SGHRS, CDR2 YFSETQ, per germline. The DNA of the CDR3 is TGCGCCAGCAGCTTGTTGGCTAGCGGGGAGAGCACCTACGAGCAGTACTTC. Translated, it gives CASSLLASGESTYEQYF. Looking up the rest from reference TRBV5-1 and TRBJ2-7 gives the full variable domain: KAGVTQTPRYLIKTRGQQVTLSCSPISGHRSVSWYQQTPGQGLQFLFEYFSETQRNKGNFPGRFSGRQFSNSRSEMNVSTLELGDSALYLCASSLLASGESTYEQYFGPGTRLTVT.

This clonotype was detected ten times or more. The V call is TRBV5-1, the J call TRBJ2-5; 13 positions match TRBD2. The CDR3 covers 17 residues. Per the germline V gene, CDR1 is SGHRS and CDR2 is YFSETQ. The V and J ends lost 4 bases and 4 bases, in that order; junction bases with no gene match: 10. CDR3 amino acids: CASSTRGLAGVLETQYF. The DNA of the CDR3 is TGCGCCAGCAGCACCCGTGGACTAGCGGGAGTTCTAGAGACCCAGTACTTC.

This clonotype was picked up a small number of times. This chain links TRBV5-1 with TRBJ2-7; TRBD2 is a possible D gene (6 bases). CDR1 is SGHRS and CDR2 is YFSETQ in the germline V gene. V dropped 4 bases and J dropped 3 bases, with 14 bases sitting between them. The CDR3 runs 14 residues. CDR3: CASSLGGGDYEQYF. The CDR3 bases are TGCGCCAGCAGCCTGGGGGGAGGTGACTACGAGCAGTACTTC.

This clonotype appeared a few times. This chain uses TRBV5-1 with TRBJ1-1, with D unclear. The CDR3 extends over 17 amino acids. Trimming stripped 3 bases from V and 3 bases from J, with 21 bases between. CDR1 is SGHRS and CDR2 is YFSETQ in the germline V gene. The CDR3 bases are TGCGCCAGCAGCTCCGGGCTCACGCCCCCCCGCGACACTGAAGCTTTCTTT. Translation gives CASSSGLTPPRDTEAFF.

Concerning this clonotype itself: Given a much more abundant clone one base away, this may be a read error. The chain recombines TRBV7-3 with TRBJ2-1; D ambiguous. CDR3 size: 13 residues. The germline V gene has CDR1 SGHTA and CDR2 FQGTGA. The ends were cut back, 1 base at V and 4 bases at J, with 5 bases in the middle. The CDR3 bases are TGTGCCAGCAGCTTAAATGTTTACAATGAGCAGTTCTTC. Translating gives CASSLNVYNEQFF.

V is TRBV5-1 and J is TRBJ1-2; tentatively, D is TRBD1 (6 bases). V was shortened by 1 base and J by 7 bases, with 8 bases between the two germline ends. This CDR3 comprises 12 residues. Germline values: CDR1 SGHRS, CDR2 YFSETQ. CDR3 sequence (DNA): TGCGCCAGCAGCTTGTGGGGGCTTGGCTACACCTTC. This gives the protein CASSLWGLGYTF.

The table lists this clonotype with a few counts. The V and J genes are TRBV12-3 or TRBV12-4 and TRBJ2-1; maybe TRBD1 (7 bases). Trimming removed 5 bases at V and 4 bases at J, with 9 bases between. This CDR3 region has 13 residues. The CDR3 DNA reads as TGTGCCAGCAGTGCGGGACAGTACAATGAGCAGTTCTTC. Translating it yields CASSAGQYNEQFF.

In this sample, this clonotype turned up a few times. V is TRBV20-1 and J is TRBJ2-3; TRBD2 aligns across 8 bases. The CDR3 has 14 amino acids. Germline assignment: CDR1 DFQATT and CDR2 SNEGSKA (reference sequence). V gave up 4 bases and J gave up 0 bases; unmatched junction bases: 3. CDR3 coding DNA: TGCAGTGCTATGAGCGGGGGAAGCACAGATACGCAGTATTTT. Translating it yields CSAMSGGSTDTQYF.

A word on this clonotype: A much larger clone lies one base from this, so it may be a read error. The chain couples TRBV4-3 to TRBJ2-5; D possibly corresponds to TRBD2 (5 bases). The CDR3 length is 11 residues. Germline CDR1 reads LGHNA; CDR2 reads YSLEER. The CDR3 DNA follows: TGCGCCAGCAGCCCGCTAGAGGGAGTTTCATTC. Protein: CASSPLEGVSF.